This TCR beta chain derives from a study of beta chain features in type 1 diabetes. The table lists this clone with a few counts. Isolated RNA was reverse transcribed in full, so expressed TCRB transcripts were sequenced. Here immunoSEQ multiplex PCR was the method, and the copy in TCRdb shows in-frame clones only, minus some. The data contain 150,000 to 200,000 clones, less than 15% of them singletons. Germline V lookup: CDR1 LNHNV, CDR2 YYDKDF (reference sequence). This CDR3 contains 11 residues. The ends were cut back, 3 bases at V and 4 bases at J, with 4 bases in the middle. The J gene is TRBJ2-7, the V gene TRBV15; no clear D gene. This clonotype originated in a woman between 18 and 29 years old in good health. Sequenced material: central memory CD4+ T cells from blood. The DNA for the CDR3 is TGTGCCACCAGCAGTATTTACGAGCAGTACTTC. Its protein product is CATSSIYEQYF.